This entry is about one T cell receptor beta chain. Its matching antigen is unknown. At the DNA level, this CDR3 is encoded by other sequences in the same sample as well. The PCR ran on 60 Vbeta and 13 Jbeta primers. Produced via immunoSEQ multiplex PCR; TCRdb's table is partial and in-frame only. Among some 150,000 clones, 65% to 85% were seen once, and the ten largest hold 7%. The source of the sample is a study of cytomegalovirus exposure and HLA in healthy donors. Study context: A data release that came early held approximately 85 million unique TCRs from HLA-typed donors.

V was cut by 0 bases and J by 5 bases, with 13 bases left in between. Germline CDR1 is MGHRA and CDR2 is YSYEKL. The CDR3 is made up of 16 amino acids. Study results and limitations: Usually a TCR sequence was rare, but some public TCRs were found in many donors. Compared with the roughly 700-donor mean, an Asian-associated ancestry cluster reportedly had fewer N-insertions, according to a later analysis. It has been reported that TCR beta sequences accurately predicted the HLA-A and HLA-B alleles of most subjects.

The TCR originated in a woman aged 25-40 years in good health and CMV-seropositive. Sequencing was done on a sample of PBMCs. V gene TRBV4-1 combines with J gene TRBJ2-2, with D possibly matching TRBD2 (7 bases). The CDR3 DNA reads TGCGCCAGCAGCCAAGAGAGGGGGGGGCCTACCGGGGAGCTGTTTTTT. Translating gives CASSQERGGPTGELFF.